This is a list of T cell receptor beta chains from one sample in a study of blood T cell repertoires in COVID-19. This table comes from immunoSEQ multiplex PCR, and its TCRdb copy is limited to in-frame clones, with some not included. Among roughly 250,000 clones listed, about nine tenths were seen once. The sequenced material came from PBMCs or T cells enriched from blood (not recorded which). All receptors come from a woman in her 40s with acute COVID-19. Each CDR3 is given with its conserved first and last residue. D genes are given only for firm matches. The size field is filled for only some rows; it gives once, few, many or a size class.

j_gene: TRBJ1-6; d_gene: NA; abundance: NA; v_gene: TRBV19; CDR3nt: TGTGCCAGTAGTATAGTGGCGTCGGAGTCACCCCTCCACTTT; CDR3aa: CASSIVASESPLHF
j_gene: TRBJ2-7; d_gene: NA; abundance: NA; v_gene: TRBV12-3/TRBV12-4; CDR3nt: TGTGCCAGCAGTCCAATCTCAGACGAGCAGTACTTC; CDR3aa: CASSPISDEQYF
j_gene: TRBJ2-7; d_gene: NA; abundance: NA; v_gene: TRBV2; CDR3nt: TGTGCCAGCAGTGCAGGGCTGATTTACGAGCAGTACTTC; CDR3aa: CASSAGLIYEQYF
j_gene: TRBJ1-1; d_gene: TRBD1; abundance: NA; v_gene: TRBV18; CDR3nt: TGTGCCAGCTCACCCGGGACAGACACTGAAGCTTTCTTT; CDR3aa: CASSPGTDTEAFF
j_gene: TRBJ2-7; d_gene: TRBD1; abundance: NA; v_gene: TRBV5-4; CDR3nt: TGTGCCAGCAGCACTACCGGGACAGGGGAACACGAGCAGTACTTC; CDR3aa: CASSTTGTGEHEQYF
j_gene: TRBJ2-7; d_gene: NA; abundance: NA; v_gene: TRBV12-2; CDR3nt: TGTGCAAGTCGCTTATACAGGGGGCGCAGGTACGAGCAGTACTTC; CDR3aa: CASRLYRGRRYEQYF
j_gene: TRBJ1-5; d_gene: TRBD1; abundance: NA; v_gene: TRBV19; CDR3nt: TGTGCCAGCAGTGACAGGGCTCTAAAGCCCCAGCATTTT; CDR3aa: CASSDRALKPQHF
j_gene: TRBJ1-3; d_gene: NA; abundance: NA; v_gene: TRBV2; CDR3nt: TGTGCCAGCAGTATCACAGGTCCCGGAAACACCATATATTTT; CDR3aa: CASSITGPGNTIYF
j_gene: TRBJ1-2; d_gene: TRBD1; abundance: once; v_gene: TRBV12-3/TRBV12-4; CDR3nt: TGTGCCAGCGGCCGACAGGGGCACTATGGCTACACCTTC; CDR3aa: CASGRQGHYGYTF
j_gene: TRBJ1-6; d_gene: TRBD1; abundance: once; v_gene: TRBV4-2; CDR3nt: TGTGCCAGCAGCCAGGGACAGGTGTCACCCCTCCACTTT; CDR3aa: CASSQGQVSPLHF
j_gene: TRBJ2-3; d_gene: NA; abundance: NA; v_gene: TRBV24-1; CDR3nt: TGTGCCACCAGTGTGCGGGGACAGAGCACAGATACGCAGTATTTT; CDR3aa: CATSVRGQSTDTQYF
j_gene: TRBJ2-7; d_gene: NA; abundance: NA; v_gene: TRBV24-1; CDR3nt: TGTGCCACCAGTGAGCGAGGGTTCGAGCAGTACTTC; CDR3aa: CATSERGFEQYF
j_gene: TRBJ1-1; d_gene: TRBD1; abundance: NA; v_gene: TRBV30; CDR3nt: TGTGCCTGGAGACTGGACAGGGCGAACACTGAAGCTTTCTTT; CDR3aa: CAWRLDRANTEAFF
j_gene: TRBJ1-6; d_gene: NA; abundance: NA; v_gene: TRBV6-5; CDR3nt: TGTGCCAGCAGTTGGGAGTTAAGGAATTCACCCCTCCACTTT; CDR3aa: CASSWELRNSPLHF
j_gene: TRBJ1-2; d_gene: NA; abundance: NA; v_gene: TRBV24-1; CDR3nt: TGTGCCACCAGTGACGGGGGATTGTATGGCTACACCTTC; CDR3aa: CATSDGGLYGYTF
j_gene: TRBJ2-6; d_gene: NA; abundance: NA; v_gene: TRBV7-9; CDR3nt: TGTGCCAGCAGCTACTTAGGGGCTGGGGCCAACGTCCTGACTTTC; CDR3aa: CASSYLGAGANVLTF
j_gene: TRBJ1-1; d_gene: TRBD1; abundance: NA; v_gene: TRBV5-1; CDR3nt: TGCGCCAGCAGCTTGCCCCGGACAGGGGGCCACACTGAAGCTTTCTTT; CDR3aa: CASSLPRTGGHTEAFF
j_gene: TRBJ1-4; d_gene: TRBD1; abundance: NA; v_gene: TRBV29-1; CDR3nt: TGCAGCGTCGCAGGGGGCGTGGGTAATGAAAAACTGTTTTTT; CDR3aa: CSVAGGVGNEKLFF
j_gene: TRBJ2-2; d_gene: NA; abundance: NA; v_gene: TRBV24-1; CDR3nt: TGTGCCACCAGTGATATTTATAGTAGCACCGGGGAGCTGTTTTTT; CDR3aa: CATSDIYSSTGELFF
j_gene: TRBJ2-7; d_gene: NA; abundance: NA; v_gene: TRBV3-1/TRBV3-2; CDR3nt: TGTGCCAGCAGCCCTCAAGCTGGGGCTGCCTACGAGCAGTACTTC; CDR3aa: CASSPQAGAAYEQYF
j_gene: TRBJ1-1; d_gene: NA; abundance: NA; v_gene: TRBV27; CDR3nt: TGTGCCAGCAGTTTATCCGGGGTAGGGACTGAAGCTTTCTTT; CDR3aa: CASSLSGVGTEAFF
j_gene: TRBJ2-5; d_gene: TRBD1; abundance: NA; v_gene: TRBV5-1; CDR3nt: TGCGCCAGCAGCTTGGCCTTTAAAGGGACAGGGCAAGAGACCCAGTACTTC; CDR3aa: CASSLAFKGTGQETQYF
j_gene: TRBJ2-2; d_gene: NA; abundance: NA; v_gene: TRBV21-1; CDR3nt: TGTGCCAGCAGCAAAGAGGCTAGCGGGGTTATCAGGGAGCTGTTTTTT; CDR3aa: CASSKEASGVIRELFF
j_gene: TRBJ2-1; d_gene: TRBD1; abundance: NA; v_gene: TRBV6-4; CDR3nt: TGTGCCAGCAGTGGACAGGGAAGGGAAGGCAATGAGCAGTTCTTC; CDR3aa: CASSGQGREGNEQFF
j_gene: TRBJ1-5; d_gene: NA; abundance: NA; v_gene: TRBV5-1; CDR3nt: TGCGCCAGCAGCTTGGAGGGGAACGGCCAGCCCCAGCATTTT; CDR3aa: CASSLEGNGQPQHF
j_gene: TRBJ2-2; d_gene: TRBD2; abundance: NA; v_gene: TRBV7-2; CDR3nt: TGTGCCAGCAGCTCGCGGGAGGGAAGGAACACCGGGGAGCTGTTTTTT; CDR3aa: CASSSREGRNTGELFF
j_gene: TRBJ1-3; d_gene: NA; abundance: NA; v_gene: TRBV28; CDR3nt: TGTGCCAGCAGTACCCCCAGGGGACCCCTCTCTGGAAACACCATATATTTT; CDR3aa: CASSTPRGPLSGNTIYF
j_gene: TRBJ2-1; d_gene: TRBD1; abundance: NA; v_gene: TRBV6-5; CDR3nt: TGTGCCAGCAGTTTGTATCCGGGACAGGGTCGGAGTGAGCAGTTCTTC; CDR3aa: CASSLYPGQGRSEQFF
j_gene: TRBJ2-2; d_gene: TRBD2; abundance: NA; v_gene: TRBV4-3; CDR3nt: TGCGCCAGCAGCCAAGATGCACTAGCGGGAGGTAACACCGGGGAGCTGTTTTTT; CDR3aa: CASSQDALAGGNTGELFF
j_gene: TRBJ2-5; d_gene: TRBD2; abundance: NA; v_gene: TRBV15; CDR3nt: TGTGCCACCAGCAGAAATAGGACTAGCGGGAGGTCAGGTGAGACCCAGTACTTC; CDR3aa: CATSRNRTSGRSGETQYF
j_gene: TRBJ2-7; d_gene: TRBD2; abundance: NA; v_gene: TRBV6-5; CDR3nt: TGTGCCAGGAAGACTAGCGTGCTTCGGGACGAGCAGTACTTC; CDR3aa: CARKTSVLRDEQYF
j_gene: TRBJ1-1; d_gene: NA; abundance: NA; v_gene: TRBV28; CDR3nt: TGTGCCACCCTGGACAGATCGGGCGACACTGAAGCTTTCTTT; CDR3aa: CATLDRSGDTEAFF
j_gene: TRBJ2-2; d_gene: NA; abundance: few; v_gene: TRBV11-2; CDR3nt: TGTGCCAGCAGCTCCACGAACACCGGGGAGCTGTTTTTT; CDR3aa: CASSSTNTGELFF
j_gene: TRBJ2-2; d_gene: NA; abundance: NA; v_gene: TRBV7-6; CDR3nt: TGTGCCAGCAGCTTAGTTCCCCCCTATGACACCGGGGAGCTGTTTTTT; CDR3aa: CASSLVPPYDTGELFF
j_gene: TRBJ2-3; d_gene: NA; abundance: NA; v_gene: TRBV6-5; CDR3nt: TGTGCCAGCAGTAGGGGGGATACGCAGTATTTT; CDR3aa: CASSRGDTQYF
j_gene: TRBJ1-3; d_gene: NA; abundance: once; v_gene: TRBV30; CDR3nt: TGTGCCTGGAGTGGGGGGGTCCCCCTCTCTGGAAACACCATATATTTT; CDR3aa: CAWSGGVPLSGNTIYF
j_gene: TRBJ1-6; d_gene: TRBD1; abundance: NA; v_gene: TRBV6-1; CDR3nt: TGTGCCAGCAGTGAGGGGTACAGGGGTGAATATTCACCCCTCCACTTT; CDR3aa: CASSEGYRGEYSPLHF
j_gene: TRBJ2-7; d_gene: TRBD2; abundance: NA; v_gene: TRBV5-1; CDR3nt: TGCGCCAGCAGTGCTAGCGGGGGGCGGGGGAGCTCCTACGAGCAGTACTTC; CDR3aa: CASSASGGRGSSYEQYF
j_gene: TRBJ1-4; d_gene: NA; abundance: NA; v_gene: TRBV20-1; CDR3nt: TGCAGTGCTAGTAACGGTCCAACGAATGAAAAACTGTTTTTT; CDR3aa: CSASNGPTNEKLFF
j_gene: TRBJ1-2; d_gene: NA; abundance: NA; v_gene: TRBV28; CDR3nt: TGTGCCAGCAGTTTAGACAGCTATGGCTACACCTTC; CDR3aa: CASSLDSYGYTF
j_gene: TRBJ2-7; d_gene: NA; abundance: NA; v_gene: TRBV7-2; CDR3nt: TGTGCCAGCAGCTTATCTGGAGTCGCTAACTCCTACGAGCAGTACTTC; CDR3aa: CASSLSGVANSYEQYF
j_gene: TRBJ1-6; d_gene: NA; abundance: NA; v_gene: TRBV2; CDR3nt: TGTGCCAGCAGTTCCCGGGGTTCCCTCCACTTT; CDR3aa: CASSSRGSLHF